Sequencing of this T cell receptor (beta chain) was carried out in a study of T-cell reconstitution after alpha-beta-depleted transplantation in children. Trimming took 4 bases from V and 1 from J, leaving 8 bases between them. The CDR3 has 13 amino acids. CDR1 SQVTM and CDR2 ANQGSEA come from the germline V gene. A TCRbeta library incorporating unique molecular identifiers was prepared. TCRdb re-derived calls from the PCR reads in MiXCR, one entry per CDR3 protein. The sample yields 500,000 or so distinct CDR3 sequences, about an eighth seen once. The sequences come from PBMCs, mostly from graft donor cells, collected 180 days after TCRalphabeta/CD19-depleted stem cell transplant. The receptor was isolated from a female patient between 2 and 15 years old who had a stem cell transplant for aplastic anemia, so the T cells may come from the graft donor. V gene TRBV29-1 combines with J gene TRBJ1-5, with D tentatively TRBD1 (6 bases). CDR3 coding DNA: TGCAGCGTTGCCAGGGGCAGCAATCAGCCCCAGCATTTT. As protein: CSVARGSNQPQHF.